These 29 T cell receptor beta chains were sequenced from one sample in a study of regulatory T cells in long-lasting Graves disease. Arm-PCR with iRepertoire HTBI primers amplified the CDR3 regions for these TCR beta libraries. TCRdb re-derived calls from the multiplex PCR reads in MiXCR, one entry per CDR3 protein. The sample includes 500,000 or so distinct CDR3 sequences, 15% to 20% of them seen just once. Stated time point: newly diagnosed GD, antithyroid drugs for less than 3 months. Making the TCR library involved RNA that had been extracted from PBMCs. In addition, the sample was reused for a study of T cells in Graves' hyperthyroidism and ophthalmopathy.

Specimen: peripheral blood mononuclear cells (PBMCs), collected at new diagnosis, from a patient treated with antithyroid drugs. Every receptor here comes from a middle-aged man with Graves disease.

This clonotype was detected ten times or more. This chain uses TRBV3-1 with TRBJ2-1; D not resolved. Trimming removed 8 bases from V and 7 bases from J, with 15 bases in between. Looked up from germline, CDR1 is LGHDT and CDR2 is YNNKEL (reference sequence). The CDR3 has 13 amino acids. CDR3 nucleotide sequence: TGTGCCAGCTGCACAGAATCGGTAAATGAGCAGTTCTTC. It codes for CASCTESVNEQFF.

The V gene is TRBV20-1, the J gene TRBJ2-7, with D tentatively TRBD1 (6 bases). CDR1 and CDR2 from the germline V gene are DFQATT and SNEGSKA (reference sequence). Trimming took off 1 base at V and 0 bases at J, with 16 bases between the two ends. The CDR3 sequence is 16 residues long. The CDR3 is CSARGRARGISYEQYF. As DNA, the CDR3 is TGCAGTGCTAGAGGACGGGCCAGGGGCATCTCCTACGAGCAGTACTTC.

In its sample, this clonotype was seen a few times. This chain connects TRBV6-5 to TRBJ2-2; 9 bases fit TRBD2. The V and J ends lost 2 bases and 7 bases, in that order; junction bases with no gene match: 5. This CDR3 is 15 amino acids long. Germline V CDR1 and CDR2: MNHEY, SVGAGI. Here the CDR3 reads CASSYGSGRIGELFF. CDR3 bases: TGTGCCAGCAGTTACGGTAGCGGGAGAATCGGGGAGCTGTTTTTT.

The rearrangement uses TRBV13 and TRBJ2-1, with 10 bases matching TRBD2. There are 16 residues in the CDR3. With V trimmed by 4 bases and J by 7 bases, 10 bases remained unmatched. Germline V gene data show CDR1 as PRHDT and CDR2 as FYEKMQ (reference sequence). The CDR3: CASSSQAGGRSNEQFF. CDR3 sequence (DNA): TGTGCCAGCAGCTCCCAAGCGGGAGGGCGTTCTAATGAGCAGTTCTTC.

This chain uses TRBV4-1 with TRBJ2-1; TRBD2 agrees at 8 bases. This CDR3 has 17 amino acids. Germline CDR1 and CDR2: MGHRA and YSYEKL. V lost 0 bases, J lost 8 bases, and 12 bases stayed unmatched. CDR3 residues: CASSQEGRGARGDEQFF. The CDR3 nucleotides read TGCGCCAGCAGCCAAGAGGGGCGGGGGGCAAGGGGCGATGAGCAGTTCTTC.

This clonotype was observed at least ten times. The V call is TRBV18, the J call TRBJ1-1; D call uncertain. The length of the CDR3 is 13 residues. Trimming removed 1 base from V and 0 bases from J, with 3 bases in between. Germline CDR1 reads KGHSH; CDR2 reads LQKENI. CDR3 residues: CASSPQMNTEAFF. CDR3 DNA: TGTGCCAGCTCACCACAAATGAACACTGAAGCTTTCTTT.

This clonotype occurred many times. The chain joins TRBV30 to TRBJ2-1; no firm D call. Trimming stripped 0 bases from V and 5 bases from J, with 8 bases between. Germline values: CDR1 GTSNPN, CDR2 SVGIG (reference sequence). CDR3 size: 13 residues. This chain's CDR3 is CAWSVGRNNEQFF. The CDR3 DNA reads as TGTGCCTGGAGTGTGGGCAGGAACAATGAGCAGTTCTTC.

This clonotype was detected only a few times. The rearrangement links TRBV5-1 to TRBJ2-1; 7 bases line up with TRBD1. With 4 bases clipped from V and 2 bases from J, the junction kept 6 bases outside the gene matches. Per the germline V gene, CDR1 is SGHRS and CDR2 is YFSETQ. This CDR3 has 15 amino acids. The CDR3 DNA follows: TGCGCCAGCAGCCCGCGACAGGGTCCCTACAATGAGCAGTTCTTC. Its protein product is CASSPRQGPYNEQFF.

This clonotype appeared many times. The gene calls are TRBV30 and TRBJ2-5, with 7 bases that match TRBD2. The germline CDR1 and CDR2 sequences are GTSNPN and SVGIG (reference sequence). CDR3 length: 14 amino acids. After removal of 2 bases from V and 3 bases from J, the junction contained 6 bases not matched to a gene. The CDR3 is CAWSHGAGEETQYF. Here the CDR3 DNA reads TGTGCCTGGAGTCACGGGGCGGGGGAAGAGACCCAGTACTTC.

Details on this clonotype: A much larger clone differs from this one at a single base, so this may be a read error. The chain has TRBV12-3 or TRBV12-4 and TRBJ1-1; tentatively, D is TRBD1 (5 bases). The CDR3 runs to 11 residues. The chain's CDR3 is CARSSYREAFF. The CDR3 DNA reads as TGTGCCCGCAGTTCGTACAGGGAAGCTTTCTTT.

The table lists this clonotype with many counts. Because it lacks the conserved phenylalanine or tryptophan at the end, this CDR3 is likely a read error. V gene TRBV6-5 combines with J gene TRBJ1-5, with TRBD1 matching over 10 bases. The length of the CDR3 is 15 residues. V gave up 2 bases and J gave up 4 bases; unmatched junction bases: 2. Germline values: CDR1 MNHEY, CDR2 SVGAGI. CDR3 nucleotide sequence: TGTGCCAGCAGTTACCCGGGACAGGGGAATCAGCCCCAGCATATT. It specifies CASSYPGQGNQPQHI.

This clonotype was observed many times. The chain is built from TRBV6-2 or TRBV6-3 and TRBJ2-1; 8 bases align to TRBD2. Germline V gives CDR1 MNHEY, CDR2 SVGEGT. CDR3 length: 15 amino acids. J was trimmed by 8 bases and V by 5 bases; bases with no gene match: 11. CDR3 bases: TGTGCCAGCAGTGACGGGACTAGTTATTGGGATGAGCAGTTCTTC. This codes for CASSDGTSYWDEQFF.

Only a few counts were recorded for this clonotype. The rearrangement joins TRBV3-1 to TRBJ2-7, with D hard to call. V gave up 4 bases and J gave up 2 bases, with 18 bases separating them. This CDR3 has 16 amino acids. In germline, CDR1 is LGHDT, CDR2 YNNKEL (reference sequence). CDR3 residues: CASSLFYGRQAYEQYF. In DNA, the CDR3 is TGTGCCAGCAGCCTTTTCTACGGCCGGCAGGCCTACGAGCAGTACTTC.

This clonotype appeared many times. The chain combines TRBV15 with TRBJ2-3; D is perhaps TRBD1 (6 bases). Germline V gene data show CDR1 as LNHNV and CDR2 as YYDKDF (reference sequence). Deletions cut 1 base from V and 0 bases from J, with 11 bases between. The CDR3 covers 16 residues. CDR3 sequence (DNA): TGTGCCACCAGCAGAGCCAGCAGGGGTAGCACAGATACGCAGTATTTT. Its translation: CATSRASRGSTDTQYF.

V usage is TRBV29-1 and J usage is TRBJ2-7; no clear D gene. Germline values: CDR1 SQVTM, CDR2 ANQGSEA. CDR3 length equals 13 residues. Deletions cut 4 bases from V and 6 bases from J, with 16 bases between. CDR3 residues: CSVVGFPLGEQYF. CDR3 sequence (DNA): TGCAGCGTTGTGGGCTTTCCGCTCGGCGAGCAGTACTTC.

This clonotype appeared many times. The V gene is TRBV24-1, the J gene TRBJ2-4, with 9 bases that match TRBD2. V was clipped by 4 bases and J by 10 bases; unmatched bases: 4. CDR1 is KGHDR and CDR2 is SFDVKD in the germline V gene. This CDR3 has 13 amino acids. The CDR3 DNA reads TGTGCCACCAGTGAGGCTAGCGGGACAATTCAGTACTTC. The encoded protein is CATSEASGTIQYF.

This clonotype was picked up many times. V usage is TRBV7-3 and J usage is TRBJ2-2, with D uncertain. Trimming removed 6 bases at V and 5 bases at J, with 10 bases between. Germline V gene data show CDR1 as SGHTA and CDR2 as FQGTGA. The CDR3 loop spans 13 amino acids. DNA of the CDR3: TGTGCCAGCAGTCCTTTAAGAACCGGGGAGCTGTTTTTT. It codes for CASSPLRTGELFF.

CDR3 protein: CSVQRRGSYNEQFF. CDR3 DNA sequence: TGCAGCGTGCAACGCCGCGGTTCCTACAATGAGCAGTTCTTC. The chain has TRBV29-1 and TRBJ2-1, with D unresolved. The CDR3 spans 14 residues. The germline CDR1 and CDR2 sequences are SQVTM and ANQGSEA. V was clipped by 6 bases and J by 1 base, with 13 bases between them.

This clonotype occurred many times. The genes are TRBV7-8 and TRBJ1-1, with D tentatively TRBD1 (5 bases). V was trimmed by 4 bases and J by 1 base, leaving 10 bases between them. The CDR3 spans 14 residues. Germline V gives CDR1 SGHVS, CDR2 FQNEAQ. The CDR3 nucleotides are TGTGCCAGCAGCTCTGGGGCGAGGAACACTGAAGCTTTCTTT. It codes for CASSSGARNTEAFF.

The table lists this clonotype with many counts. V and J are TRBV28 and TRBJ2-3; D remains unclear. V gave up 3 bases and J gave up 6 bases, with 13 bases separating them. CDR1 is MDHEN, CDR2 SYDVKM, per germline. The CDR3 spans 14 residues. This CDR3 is CASSFVGQLDTQYF. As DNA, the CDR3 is TGTGCCAGCAGTTTCGTGGGCCAACTGGATACGCAGTATTTT. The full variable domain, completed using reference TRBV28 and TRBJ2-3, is DVKVTQSSRYLVKRTGEKVFLECVQDMDHENMFWYRQDPGLGLRLIYFSYDVKMKEKGDIPEGYSVSREKKERFSLILESASTNQTSMYLCASSFVGQLDTQYFGPGTRLTVL.

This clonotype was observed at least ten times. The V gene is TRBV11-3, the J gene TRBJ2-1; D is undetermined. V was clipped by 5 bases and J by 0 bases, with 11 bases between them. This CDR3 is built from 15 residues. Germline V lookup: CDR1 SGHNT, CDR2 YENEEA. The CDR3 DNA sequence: TGTGCCAGCAGCCCAAGGAGAAGCTCCTACAATGAGCAGTTCTTC. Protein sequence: CASSPRRSSYNEQFF.

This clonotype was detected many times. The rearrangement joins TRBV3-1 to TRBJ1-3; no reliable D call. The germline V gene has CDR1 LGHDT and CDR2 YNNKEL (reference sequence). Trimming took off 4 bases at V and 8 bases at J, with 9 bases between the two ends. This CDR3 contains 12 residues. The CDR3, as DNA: TGTGCCAGCAGCCTTCTTCGACACACCATATATTTT. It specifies CASSLLRHTIYF.

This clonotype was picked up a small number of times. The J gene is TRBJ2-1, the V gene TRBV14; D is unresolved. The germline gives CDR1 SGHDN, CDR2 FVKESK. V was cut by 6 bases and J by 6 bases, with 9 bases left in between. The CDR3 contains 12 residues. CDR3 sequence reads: CASSLYRNEQFF. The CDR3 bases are TGTGCCAGCAGTCTTTACCGCAATGAGCAGTTCTTC.

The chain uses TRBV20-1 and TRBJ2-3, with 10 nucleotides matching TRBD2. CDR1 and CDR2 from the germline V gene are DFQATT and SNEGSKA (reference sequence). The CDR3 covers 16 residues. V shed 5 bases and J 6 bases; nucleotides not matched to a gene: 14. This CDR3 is CSAASLAGASSDTQYF. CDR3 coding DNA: TGCAGTGCTGCCAGCCTAGCGGGAGCTTCCTCGGATACGCAGTATTTT.

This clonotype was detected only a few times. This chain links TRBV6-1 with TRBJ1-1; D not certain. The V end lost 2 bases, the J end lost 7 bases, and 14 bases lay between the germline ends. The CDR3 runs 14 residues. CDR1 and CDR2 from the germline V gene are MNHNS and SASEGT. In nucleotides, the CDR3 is TGTGCCAGCAGTGAACAGGCGACGGTGGGTGAAGCTTTCTTT. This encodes CASSEQATVGEAFF.

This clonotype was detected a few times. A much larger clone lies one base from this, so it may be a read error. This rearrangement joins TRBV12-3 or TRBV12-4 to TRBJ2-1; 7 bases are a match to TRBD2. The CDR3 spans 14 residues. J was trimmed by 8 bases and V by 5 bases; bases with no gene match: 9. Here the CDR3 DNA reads TGTGCCAGCAGTCCTACTAGCGCCCACGATGAGCAGTTCTTC. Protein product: CASSPTSAHDEQFF.

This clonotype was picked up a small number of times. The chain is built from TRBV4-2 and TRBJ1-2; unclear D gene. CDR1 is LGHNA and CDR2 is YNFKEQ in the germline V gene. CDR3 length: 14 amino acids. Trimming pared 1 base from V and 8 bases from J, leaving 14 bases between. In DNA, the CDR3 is TGTGCCAGCAGCCAAGCTTCTTTGCCAGGCGGCTACACCTTC. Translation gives CASSQASLPGGYTF.

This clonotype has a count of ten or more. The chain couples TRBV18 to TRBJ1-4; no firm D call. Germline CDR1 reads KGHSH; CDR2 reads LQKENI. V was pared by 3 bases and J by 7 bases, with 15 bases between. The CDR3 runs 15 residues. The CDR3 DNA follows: TGTGCCAGCTCACCTGGGAATCCGGGCCTTGAAAAACTGTTTTTT. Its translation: CASSPGNPGLEKLFF.

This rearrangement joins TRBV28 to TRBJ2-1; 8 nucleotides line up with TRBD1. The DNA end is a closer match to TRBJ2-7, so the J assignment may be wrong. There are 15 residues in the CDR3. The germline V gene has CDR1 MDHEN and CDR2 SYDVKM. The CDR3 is CASSLGQATSYEQYF. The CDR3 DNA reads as TGTGCCAGCAGCCTGGGACAGGCTACCTCCTACGAGCAGTACTTC.